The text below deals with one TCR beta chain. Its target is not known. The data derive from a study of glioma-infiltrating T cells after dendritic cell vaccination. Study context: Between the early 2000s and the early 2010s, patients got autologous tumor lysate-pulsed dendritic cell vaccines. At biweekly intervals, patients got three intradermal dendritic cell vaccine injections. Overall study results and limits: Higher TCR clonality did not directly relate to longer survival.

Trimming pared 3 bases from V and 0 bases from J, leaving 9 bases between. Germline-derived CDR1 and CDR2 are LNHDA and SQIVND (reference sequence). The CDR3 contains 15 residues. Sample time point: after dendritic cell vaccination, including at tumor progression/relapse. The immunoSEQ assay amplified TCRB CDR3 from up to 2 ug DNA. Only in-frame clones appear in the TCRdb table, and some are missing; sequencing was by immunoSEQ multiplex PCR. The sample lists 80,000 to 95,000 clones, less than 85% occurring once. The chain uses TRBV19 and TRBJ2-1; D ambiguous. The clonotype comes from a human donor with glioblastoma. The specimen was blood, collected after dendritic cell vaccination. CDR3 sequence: CASSIGHYSYNEQFF. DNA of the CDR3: TGTGCCAGTAGTATCGGTCACTACTCCTACAATGAGCAGTTCTTC.